This is a list of T cell receptor beta chains from one sample in a study of cytotoxic CD8 clonotypes in ibrutinib-treated CLL. The table came from immunoSEQ multiplex PCR; TCRdb's copy has only in-frame clones and leaves some out. The sample records tens of thousands of clones, 45% to 55% being singletons. The sequencing used PBMCs, collected after 12 months of ibrutinib treatment. These receptors came from a human donor with chronic lymphocytic leukemia. CDR3s include the opening cysteine and the closing phenylalanine or tryptophan. The D gene is left open where the match is weak. Size values are once, few and many counts, or a class for expanded clones, and some rows have none.

V,J,D,length,size,DNA,CDR3
TRBV4-1,TRBJ2-7,-,15,-,TGCGCCAGCAGCCAACCCGGGAGTACTTCCTACGAGCAGTACTTC,CASSQPGSTSYEQYF
TRBV4-2,TRBJ1-1,-,15,-,TGTGCCAGCAGCCAAGCAGGGGTGATGAACACTGAAGCTTTCTTT,CASSQAGVMNTEAFF
TRBV18,TRBJ1-5,-,12,-,TGTGCCAGCTCACCCTCGGGTCAGCCCCAGCATTTT,CASSPSGQPQHF
TRBV6-6,TRBJ2-5,TRBD1,15,few,TGTGCCAGCAGTGGAGGGACAGGGGGGGTGGAGACCCAGTACTTC,CASSGGTGGVETQYF
TRBV18,TRBJ1-1,-,12,-,TGTGCCAGCTCACCGGGGAACACTGAAGCTTTCTTT,CASSPGNTEAFF
TRBV4-1,TRBJ2-5,TRBD1,17,-,TGCGCCAGCAGCCGAGGGGGACAGGGAGGGTCGGACGTGACCCAGTACTTC,CASSRGGQGGSDVTQYF
TRBV7-2,TRBJ1-5,-,13,few,TGTGCCAGCAGCCTTGGGGCAAATCAGCCCCAGCATTTT,CASSLGANQPQHF
TRBV7-8,TRBJ1-2,-,13,many,TGTGCCAGCAGCTTAGACGGGAACTATGGCTACACCTTC,CASSLDGNYGYTF
TRBV6-1,TRBJ2-1,TRBD2,14,-,TGTGCCAGCACCGGACTAGCGGGTTACAATGAGCAGTTCTTC,CASTGLAGYNEQFF
TRBV2,TRBJ2-1,-,13,-,TGTGCCAGCAACCCCCTCTCCTACAATGAGCAGTTCTTC,CASNPLSYNEQFF
TRBV6-1,TRBJ1-2,TRBD1,15,medium-sized,TGTGCCAGCACCAAAGATGGGACAGAAAGCTATGGCTACACCTTC,CASTKDGTESYGYTF
TRBV30,TRBJ2-7,-,12,-,TGTGCCTGGACCCCCGGCATGGGCGAGCAGTACTTC,CAWTPGMGEQYF
TRBV7-2,TRBJ1-2,-,15,-,TGTGCCAGCAGCTTAATGGCAGGGGATAGCTATGGCTACACCTTC,CASSLMAGDSYGYTF
TRBV5-4,TRBJ1-2,-,15,few,TGTGCCAGCAGCTTGGGGCAGTCGGCAGACTATGGCTACACCTTC,CASSLGQSADYGYTF
TRBV6-1,TRBJ2-5,-,11,-,TGTGCCAGCAGTGGGACAAGGACCCAGTACTTC,CASSGTRTQYF
TRBV7-9,TRBJ2-7,-,15,once,TGTGCCAGCAGCCAAGGACAGCAACTCTCCTACGAGCAGTACTTC,CASSQGQQLSYEQYF